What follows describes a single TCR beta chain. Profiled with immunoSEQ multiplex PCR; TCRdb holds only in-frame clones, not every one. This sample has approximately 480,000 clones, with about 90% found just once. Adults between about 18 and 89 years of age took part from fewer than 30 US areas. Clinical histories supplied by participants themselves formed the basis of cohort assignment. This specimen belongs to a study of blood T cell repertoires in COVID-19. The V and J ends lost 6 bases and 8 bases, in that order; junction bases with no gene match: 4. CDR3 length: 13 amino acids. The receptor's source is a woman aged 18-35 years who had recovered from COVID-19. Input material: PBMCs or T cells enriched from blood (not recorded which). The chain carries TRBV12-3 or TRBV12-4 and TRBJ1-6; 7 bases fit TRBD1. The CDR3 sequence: CASRGQMYSPLHF. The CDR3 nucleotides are TGTGCCAGCAGGGGACAGATGTATTCACCCCTCCACTTT.